The source of this T cell receptor (beta chain) is a study of blood T cells in healthy people across ages. As for the study in general: Researchers report that template switching captured about one barcoded beta molecule per two T cells. Study results and caveats: Diversity was estimated from one million T cells, and these estimates were considered underestimates.

In this sample, this clonotype turned up a few times. What it binds is not known. V shed 10 bases and J shed 1 base, with 13 bases lying between them. This CDR3 is 14 amino acids long. Using a J-beta primer mix together with a sample-barcoded 5' primer, a second PCR was run for roughly 7 to 11 cycles. Each cDNA molecule was tagged by a template-switch adaptor with 12 random nucleotides. CDR3-containing paired-end reads numbering at least 2.5 million came from each sample. MiXCR, run by TCRdb on the 5' RACE reads, gives a single entry per CDR3 protein. Among around 850,000 distinct CDR3 sequences listed, roughly 34% were seen once.

What was sequenced was blood. The sequence was obtained from a man between 18 and 35 years old in good health. The chain joins TRBV12-3 or TRBV12-4 to TRBJ2-2; D perhaps matches TRBD1 (6 bases). The CDR3 protein is CATRDKRNTGELFF. The CDR3 nucleotides are TGTGCCACCCGGGACAAACGGAACACCGGGGAGCTGTTTTTT.